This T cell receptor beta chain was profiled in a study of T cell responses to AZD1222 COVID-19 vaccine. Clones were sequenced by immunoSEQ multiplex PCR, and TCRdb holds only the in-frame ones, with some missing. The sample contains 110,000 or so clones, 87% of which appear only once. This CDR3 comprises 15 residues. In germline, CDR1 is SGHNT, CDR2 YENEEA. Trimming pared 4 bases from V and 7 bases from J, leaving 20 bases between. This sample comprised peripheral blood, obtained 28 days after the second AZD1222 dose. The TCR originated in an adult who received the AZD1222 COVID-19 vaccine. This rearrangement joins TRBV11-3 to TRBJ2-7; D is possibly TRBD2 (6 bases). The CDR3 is CASSSSGVTPGEQYF. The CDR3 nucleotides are TGTGCCAGCAGCTCATCGGGAGTCACACCCGGGGAGCAGTACTTC.